Listed below are T cell receptor beta chains from one sample, sequenced in a study of memory CD4+ T cells and cytomegalovirus serostatus. Assay used: immunoSEQ multiplex PCR; TCRdb lists only in-frame clones, some missing. The data show tens of thousands of clones, around 80% seen once. The sequenced sample consisted of memory CD4+ T cells from blood. The receptors derive from an adult in good health and CMV-seronegative. CDR3s include the opening cysteine and the closing phenylalanine or tryptophan. A D gene is named only where the DNA matches it firmly. Some rows mark clone size as missing; the rest say once, few, many or name a class of expanded clone.

clone size	V gene	D gene	J gene	CDR3 protein	CDR3 DNA
.	TRBV30	TRBD2	TRBJ2-5	CAWGSGGHKYF	TGTGCCTGGGGTAGCGGGGGGCATAAGTACTTC
.	TRBV5-4	.	TRBJ1-2	CASSLGGDFYGYTF	TGTGCCAGCAGCTTGGGGGGAGACTTCTATGGCTACACCTTC
.	TRBV11-2	TRBD2	TRBJ2-7	CASSRLAGTYEQYF	TGTGCCAGCAGCCGACTAGCGGGGACCTACGAGCAGTACTTC
few	TRBV4-2	.	TRBJ1-6	CASSHITGLNSPLHF	TGTGCCAGCAGCCACATTACAGGCCTAAATTCACCCCTCCACTTT
.	TRBV18	TRBD1	TRBJ2-3	CASSPRTGQGAGDTQYF	TGTGCCAGCTCACCGAGGACGGGACAGGGGGCGGGAGATACGCAGTATTTT
.	TRBV15	.	TRBJ2-7	CATSRDRAAYEQYF	TGTGCCACCAGCAGAGATCGCGCAGCCTACGAGCAGTACTTC
once	TRBV12-5	TRBD1	TRBJ1-1	CASGSDRRAFF	TGTGCTAGTGGTTCGGACAGGAGAGCTTTCTTT
.	TRBV30	.	TRBJ1-1	CAWRPRVGVEAFF	TGTGCCTGGAGACCTCGGGTGGGGGTAGAAGCTTTCTTT
.	TRBV5-1	.	TRBJ2-2	CASSLKFGGELFF	TGCGCCAGCAGCTTGAAATTTGGCGGGGAGCTGTTTTTT
.	TRBV15	.	TRBJ2-1	CATSRDLNRNEQFF	TGTGCCACCAGCAGAGATCTCAATCGGAATGAGCAGTTCTTC
once	TRBV28	.	TRBJ1-4	CASRQGGGEKLFF	TGTGCCAGCAGACAGGGCGGGGGTGAAAAACTGTTTTTT
.	TRBV7-9	.	TRBJ1-6	CASSRTDGVISPLHF	TGTGCCAGCAGCCGGACGGACGGAGTGATCTCACCCCTCCACTTT
medium-sized	TRBV13	.	TRBJ1-6	CASSSSRRDSPLHF	TGTGCCAGCAGCTCCTCCCGGAGAGATTCACCCCTCCACTTT
.	TRBV21-1	.	TRBJ1-4	CASSNSRDLCNEKLFF	TGTGCCAGCAGCAACTCACGGGACTTATGTAATGAAAAACTGTTTTTT
.	TRBV7-2	.	TRBJ2-4	CASSPSTHLAKNIQYF	TGTGCCAGCAGCCCGTCGACACATCTAGCCAAAAACATTCAGTACTTC
once	TRBV19	.	TRBJ1-1	CASSPIWGLGSMNTEAFF	TGTGCCAGTAGTCCGATCTGGGGGCTGGGGTCGATGAACACTGAAGCTTTCTTT
.	TRBV20-1	.	TRBJ2-7	CSAPLAREQYF	TGCAGTGCTCCCCTTGCGAGGGAGCAGTACTTC
.	TRBV9	.	TRBJ1-3	CASSVVGLDSGNTIYF	TGTGCCAGCAGCGTAGTGGGTCTCGACTCTGGAAACACCATATATTTT
.	TRBV19	.	TRBJ2-3	CASTDRGASTDTQYF	TGTGCCAGTACAGATCGGGGGGCGAGCACAGATACGCAGTATTTT
.	TRBV7-2	TRBD1	TRBJ2-7	CASSPDRALYEQYF	TGTGCCAGCAGCCCGGACAGGGCGCTCTACGAGCAGTACTTC
medium-sized	TRBV28	TRBD1	TRBJ2-7	CASSSRTGGELWYF	TGTGCCAGCAGTTCTAGGACAGGGGGCGAGTTGTGGTACTTC
.	TRBV18	.	TRBJ2-1	CASSPELTGSYNEQFF	TGTGCCAGCTCACCAGAACTAACCGGCTCCTACAATGAGCAGTTCTTC
once	TRBV7-9	.	TRBJ2-3	CASSLDRGGLGTDTQYF	TGTGCCAGCAGCTTAGATCGCGGCGGTCTTGGCACAGATACGCAGTATTTT
.	TRBV6-1	.	TRBJ2-6	CASSDLFDGANVLTF	TGTGCCAGCAGTGATCTATTCGATGGGGCCAACGTCCTGACTTTC
.	TRBV19	TRBD1	TRBJ2-2	CASSVGQGTGELFF	TGTGCCAGTAGTGTTGGACAGGGGACCGGGGAGCTGTTTTTT
.	TRBV4-1	.	TRBJ1-1	CASSQPAGSTEAFF	TGCGCCAGCAGCCAACCGGCAGGGAGCACTGAAGCTTTCTTT
.	TRBV29-1	TRBD1	TRBJ1-6	CSVGLTGVNSPLHF	TGCAGCGTTGGCCTGACAGGGGTTAATTCACCCCTCCACTTT
.	TRBV30	.	TRBJ1-1	CAWSRWGGIQGINTEAFF	TGTGCCTGGAGTCGATGGGGGGGAATACAGGGAATTAACACTGAAGCTTTCTTT
.	TRBV5-1	TRBD1	TRBJ1-2	CASSPRQGANYGYTF	TGCGCCAGCAGCCCAAGACAGGGAGCTAACTATGGCTACACCTTC
.	TRBV7-8	.	TRBJ1-5	CASSLGGERNQPQHF	TGTGCCAGCAGCTTAGGGGGTGAGCGCAATCAGCCCCAGCATTTT
.	TRBV7-2	.	TRBJ1-1	CASSLDNGRSNTEAFF	TGTGCCAGCAGCTTAGATAATGGCAGGAGTAACACTGAAGCTTTCTTT
.	TRBV7-6	.	TRBJ1-1	CASSLGYGTEAFF	TGTGCCAGCAGCTTAGGGTATGGCACTGAAGCTTTCTTT
.	TRBV5-4	.	TRBJ2-1	CASSLGSGAFGGQFF	TGTGCCAGCAGCTTGGGTAGCGGAGCCTTCGGGGGGCAGTTCTTC
.	TRBV16	TRBD1	TRBJ1-3	CASSQPSTGAGNTIYF	TGTGCCAGCAGCCAACCCTCGACAGGGGCTGGAAACACCATATATTTT
.	TRBV2	TRBD1	TRBJ1-2	CASTPSDRDYGYTF	TGTGCCAGCACCCCTAGTGACAGGGATTATGGCTACACCTTC
.	TRBV5-4	.	TRBJ1-6	CASARGLGSPLHF	TGTGCCAGCGCCAGAGGGTTAGGATCACCCCTCCACTTT
.	TRBV4-2	TRBD1	TRBJ1-6	CASSQALAGQGNSPLHF	TGTGCCAGCAGCCAAGCCCTCGCGGGACAGGGTAATTCACCCCTCCACTTT
.	TRBV5-8	.	TRBJ1-5	CASSLAVRGHQPQHF	TGTGCCAGCAGCTTGGCCGTTAGGGGCCATCAGCCCCAGCATTTT
once	TRBV29-1	TRBD1	TRBJ1-2	CSVAGQTYGYTF	TGCAGCGTAGCGGGACAGACCTATGGCTACACCTTC
few	TRBV6-1	.	TRBJ2-2	CASSEVGGGSGELFF	TGTGCCAGCAGTGAAGTGGGAGGCGGATCCGGGGAGCTGTTTTTT
.	TRBV18	.	TRBJ2-2	CASSPAANTGELFF	TGTGCCAGCTCACCAGCGGCGAACACCGGGGAGCTGTTTTTT
.	TRBV18	.	TRBJ1-1	CASSPAGTEAFF	TGTGCCAGCTCACCGGCAGGGACTGAAGCTTTCTTT
.	TRBV6-6	.	TRBJ2-7	CASKRGTGDGEQYF	TGTGCCAGCAAGAGGGGGACCGGTGATGGAGAGCAGTACTTC
.	TRBV7-2	.	TRBJ2-5	CASSLVDRRQQETQYF	TGTGCCAGCAGCTTAGTCGACAGAAGACAGCAAGAGACCCAGTACTTC
.	TRBV9	.	TRBJ2-3	CASSVELGGTDTQYF	TGTGCCAGCAGCGTAGAGTTGGGGGGCACAGATACGCAGTATTTT
.	TRBV9	.	TRBJ2-3	CASSFIVSDTQYF	TGTGCCAGCAGCTTCATAGTGTCGGATACGCAGTATTTT
.	TRBV5-1	.	TRBJ2-1	CASSFPGVANKDNEQFF	TGCGCCAGCAGCTTTCCCGGGGTAGCGAATAAGGACAATGAGCAGTTCTTC
.	TRBV7-5	.	TRBJ1-6	CARSLEDSPLHF	TGTGCCAGAAGCTTAGAGGATTCACCCCTCCACTTT
.	TRBV4-3	.	TRBJ2-3	CASSQDYARAFTDTQYF	TGCGCCAGCAGCCAAGATTACGCCAGGGCCTTCACAGATACGCAGTATTTT
.	TRBV5-6	.	TRBJ2-2	CASSSRPTGELFF	TGTGCCAGCAGCTCCAGGCCCACCGGGGAGCTGTTTTTT
.	TRBV7-2	TRBD1	TRBJ1-2	CASSSTGTGPYGYTF	TGTGCCAGCAGCTCGACCGGGACAGGCCCTTATGGCTACACCTTC
.	TRBV28	.	TRBJ2-2	CASAVLGGANTGELFF	TGTGCCAGCGCAGTACTGGGGGGAGCGAACACCGGGGAGCTGTTTTTT
.	TRBV4-2	TRBD2	TRBJ2-1	CASSLTTRGGSYNEQFF	TGTGCCAGCAGCTTGACAACTCGGGGGGGCTCGTACAATGAGCAGTTCTTC
.	TRBV19	.	TRBJ1-6	CASKADTDYNSPLHF	TGTGCCAGTAAGGCGGACACCGACTATAATTCACCCCTCCACTTT
.	TRBV29-1	TRBD2	TRBJ2-1	CSGGRGADSYNEQFF	TGCAGCGGGGGGCGGGGGGCCGACTCCTACAATGAGCAGTTCTTC
few	TRBV5-1	.	TRBJ1-1	CASNPGLVNTEAFF	TGCGCCAGCAACCCGGGACTCGTGAACACTGAAGCTTTCTTT
.	TRBV28	TRBD1	TRBJ1-2	CASKYLGVDRGVYGYTF	TGTGCCAGCAAATACCTAGGGGTCGACAGGGGAGTGTATGGCTACACCTTC